This T cell receptor beta chain was profiled in a study of T cell changes during pregnancy in multiple sclerosis. Here immunoSEQ multiplex PCR was the method, and the copy in TCRdb shows in-frame clones only, minus some. The table records 100,000 to 150,000 clones, 93% of them present only once. The CDR3 runs 13 residues. J lost 4 bases, V lost 0 bases, and 2 bases had no gene match. The V gene's germline CDR1 is GTSNPN and CDR2 SVGIG (reference sequence). This chain joins TRBV30 and TRBJ2-5, with 7 bases that match TRBD2. This TCR was sampled from a female donor with multiple sclerosis, enrolled in a pregnancy study. This sample comprised peripheral blood, obtained before pregnancy. The CDR3 sequence: CAWSVRGLETQYF. Written as DNA, the CDR3 is TGTGCCTGGAGTGTGCGGGGGTTAGAGACCCAGTACTTC.